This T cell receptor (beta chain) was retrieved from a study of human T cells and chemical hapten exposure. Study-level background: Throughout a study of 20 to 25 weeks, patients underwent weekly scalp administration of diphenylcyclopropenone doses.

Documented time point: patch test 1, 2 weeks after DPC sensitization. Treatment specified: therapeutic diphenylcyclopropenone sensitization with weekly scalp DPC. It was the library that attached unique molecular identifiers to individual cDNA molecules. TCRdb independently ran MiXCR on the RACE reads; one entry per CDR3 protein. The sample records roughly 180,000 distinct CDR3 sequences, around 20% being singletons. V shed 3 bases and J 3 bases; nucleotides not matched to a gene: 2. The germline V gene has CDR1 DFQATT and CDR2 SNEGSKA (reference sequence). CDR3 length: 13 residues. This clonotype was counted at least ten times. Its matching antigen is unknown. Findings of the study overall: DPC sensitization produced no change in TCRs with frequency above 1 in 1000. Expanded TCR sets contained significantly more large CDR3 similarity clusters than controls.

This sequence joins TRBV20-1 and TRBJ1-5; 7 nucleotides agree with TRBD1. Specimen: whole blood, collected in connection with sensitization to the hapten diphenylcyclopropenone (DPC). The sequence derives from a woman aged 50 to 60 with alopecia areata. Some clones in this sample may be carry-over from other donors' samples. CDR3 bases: TGCAGTGCTAGTACAGGGGACAATCAGCCCCAGCATTTT. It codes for CSASTGDNQPQHF.